The T cell receptor (beta chain) described here comes from a study of Ad26.COV2.S vaccination and SARS-CoV-2 variants. Study at large: A participant enrolled in the COV1001 Ad26.COV2.S trial arm provided the sample. Ad26.COV2.S was injected intramuscularly once or twice, 56 days apart. Study observations and caveats: Total responses of T cells may have been underestimated by the analyses of TCR breadth and depth.

The treatment: approximately 18 received Ad26.COV2.S at low or high dose, single or two shots; 5 received placebo; per-sample allocation not given. Samples came from day 63 after the first vaccine or placebo injection. The administered vaccine (an Ad26 vector) expressed Wuhan-strain SARS-CoV-2 spike. The CDR3 extends over 17 amino acids. V trimming: 6 bases; J trimming: 2 bases; junction bases outside the gene matches: 9. Germline-derived CDR1 and CDR2 are SQVTM and ANQGSEA. Profiled with immunoSEQ multiplex PCR; TCRdb holds only in-frame clones, not every one. The sample lists fewer than 900,000 clones, 89% seen once, with approximately 1.5% in the top ten. Points on this clone: The antigen remains undetermined.

This receptor was obtained from a person between 18 and 59 years old who received the Ad26.COV2.S COVID-19 vaccine or a placebo. The J gene is TRBJ2-1, the V gene TRBV29-1; 14 bases agree with TRBD2. The specimen was peripheral blood, collected in a trial of Ad26.COV2.S vaccine versus placebo. The CDR3 DNA reads as TGCAGCGTAGCCGGGACTAGCGGGAGTTCGGCCTACAATGAGCAGTTCTTC. Its translation is CSVAGTSGSSAYNEQFF.